This TCR beta chain comes out of a study of T cells after yellow fever vaccination. The CDR3 loop spans 15 amino acids. The V gene's germline CDR1 is LNHNV and CDR2 YYDKDF (reference sequence). V shed 1 base and J 13 bases; nucleotides not matched to a gene: 9. This clonotype occurred a few times. The antigen is undetermined. MiXCR, run by TCRdb on the 5' RACE reads, gives a single entry per CDR3 protein. The sample carries 450,000 to 550,000 distinct CDR3 sequences, roughly a fifth recorded once. Findings and limits, study-wide: Researchers report a weaker secondary response that nonetheless peaked faster, day 5 versus 15.

The chain has TRBV15 and TRBJ2-1, with 11 bases identical to TRBD2. Here the sequenced sample was PBMCs, taken 15 days after the yellow fever booster vaccination. The TCR comes from a man aged 25-45 years who received the YFV17D yellow fever vaccine. In DNA, the CDR3 is TGTGCCACCAGCAGAGGGACTGGGACTAGCGGCACCCAGTTCTTC. It encodes CATSRGTGTSGTQFF.